A selection of T cell receptor beta chains follows, all from one sample in a study of blood T cells in healthy people across ages. TCRdb re-called the 5' RACE reads through MiXCR, storing one row per CDR3 protein. The table shows some 640,000 distinct CDR3 sequences, with roughly 30% occurring only once. Sequenced input: blood. Source of these receptors: a woman over 75 in good health. The conserved cysteine and the conserved F or W are not part of the CDR3 here. Fields, in order: J gene, clone size, V gene, D gene, CDR3 length, CDR3 protein. A D gene is named only where the DNA matches it firmly. Size tells how often a clone was seen (once, few, many) or the class of an expanded clone, and some rows leave it out.

J: TRBJ2-7
size: many
V: TRBV6-2/TRBV6-3
D: TRBD1
length: 15
CDR3: ASSPISGTAYTYEQY

J: TRBJ1-1
size: many
V: TRBV7-9
D: .
length: 12
CDR3: ASSLREENTEAF

J: TRBJ2-1
size: many
V: TRBV25-1
D: .
length: 13
CDR3: ASSDPAGTPGEQF

J: TRBJ2-3
size: few
V: TRBV11-2
D: .
length: 13
CDR3: ASSTPGTVTDTQY

J: TRBJ2-2
size: few
V: TRBV6-1
D: .
length: 14
CDR3: ASSELRHQNTGELF

J: TRBJ1-2
size: .
V: TRBV7-2
D: TRBD1
length: 13
CDR3: ASSLAGTGVWGCT

J: TRBJ2-7
size: many
V: TRBV4-3
D: TRBD1
length: 16
CDR3: ASSQKAWDGTGIYEQY

J: TRBJ1-1
size: .
V: TRBV29-1
D: TRBD1
length: 12
CDR3: SVVPQGASTEAF

J: TRBJ2-6
size: many
V: TRBV5-1
D: .
length: 13
CDR3: ASSQTTSGANVLT

J: TRBJ2-5
size: many
V: TRBV7-2
D: .
length: 14
CDR3: ASSLGGMRGGETQY

J: TRBJ2-7
size: .
V: TRBV29-1
D: .
length: 11
CDR3: SVEVGLAYEQY

J: TRBJ1-2
size: few
V: TRBV5-1
D: TRBD1
length: 12
CDR3: ASSLGQDGLGYT

J: .
size: .
V: TRBV27
D: TRBD2
length: 17
CDR3: ASSQWGLAEPSSSYEQY

J: TRBJ2-1
size: many
V: TRBV2
D: .
length: 11
CDR3: ASSASYHNEQF

J: TRBJ1-1
size: many
V: TRBV20-1
D: .
length: 9
CDR3: SARLNTEAF

J: TRBJ2-2
size: few
V: TRBV7-6
D: TRBD1
length: 10
CDR3: AATGGTGELF

J: .
size: few
V: TRBV11-2
D: .
length: 14
CDR3: ASSAMGRGHYNEQY